This T cell receptor beta chain was sequenced during a study of yellow fever vaccine responses in identical twins. General observations from the study: Twins reportedly mounted vaccine T cell responses that seemed partly convergent, partly personalized.

Germline CDR1 and CDR2: LGHNA and YSLEER. Trimming left V 0 bases short and J 3 bases short, with 11 bases between. The CDR3 loop spans 15 amino acids. To note about this clonotype: The antigen remains undetermined.

TCRdb recomputed calls from the RT-PCR reads with MiXCR, one row per CDR3 protein. The table shows about 13,000 distinct CDR3 sequences, with around four fifths occurring only once. J is TRBJ2-5 and V is TRBV4-3, with TRBD1 as a possible D gene (6 bases). This TCR derives from a woman under 30 who received the yellow fever vaccine. Source: T cells from blood (PBMCs), unsorted or a sorted subset (not recorded which), taken before or after yellow fever vaccination (not recorded which). CDR3 nucleotides: TGCGCCAGCAGCCAAGAAGGCAGGGGCGAAGAGACCCAGTACTTC. Translation gives CASSQEGRGEETQYF.